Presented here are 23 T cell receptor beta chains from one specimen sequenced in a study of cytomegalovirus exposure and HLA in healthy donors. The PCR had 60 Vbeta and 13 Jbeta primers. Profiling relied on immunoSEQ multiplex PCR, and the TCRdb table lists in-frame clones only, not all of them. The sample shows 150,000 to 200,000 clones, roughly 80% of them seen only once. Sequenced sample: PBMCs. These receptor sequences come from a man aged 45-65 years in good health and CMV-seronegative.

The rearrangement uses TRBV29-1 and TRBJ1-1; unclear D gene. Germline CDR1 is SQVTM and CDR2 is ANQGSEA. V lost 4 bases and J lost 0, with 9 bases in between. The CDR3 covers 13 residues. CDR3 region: CSVGRSMNTEAFF. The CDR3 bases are TGCAGCGTTGGACGTAGCATGAACACTGAAGCTTTCTTT.

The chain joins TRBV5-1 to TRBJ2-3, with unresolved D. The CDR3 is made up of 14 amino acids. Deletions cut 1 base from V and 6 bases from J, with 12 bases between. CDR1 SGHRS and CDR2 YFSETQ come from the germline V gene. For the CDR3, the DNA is TGCGCCAGCAGCTTGCCCCAGATAACCGATACGCAGTATTTT. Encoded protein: CASSLPQITDTQYF.

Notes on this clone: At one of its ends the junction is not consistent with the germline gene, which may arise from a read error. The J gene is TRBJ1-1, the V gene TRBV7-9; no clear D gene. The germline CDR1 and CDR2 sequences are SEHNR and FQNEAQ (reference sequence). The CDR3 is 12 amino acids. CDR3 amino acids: CSSSFGNTEAFF. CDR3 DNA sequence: TGTTCCAGCAGCTTCGGGAACACTGAAGCTTTCTTT.

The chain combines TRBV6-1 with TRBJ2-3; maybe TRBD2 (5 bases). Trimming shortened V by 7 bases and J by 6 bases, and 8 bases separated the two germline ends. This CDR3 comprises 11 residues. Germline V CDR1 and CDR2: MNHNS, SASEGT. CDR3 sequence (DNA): TGTGCCAGCAACTCGGGGGATACGCAGTATTTT. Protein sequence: CASNSGDTQYF.

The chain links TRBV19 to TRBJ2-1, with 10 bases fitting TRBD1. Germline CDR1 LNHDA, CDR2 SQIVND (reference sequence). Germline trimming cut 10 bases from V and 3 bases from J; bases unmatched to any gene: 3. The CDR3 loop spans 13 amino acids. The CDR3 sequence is CATGQGVYNEQFF. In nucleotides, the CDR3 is TGTGCCACCGGACAGGGGGTCTACAATGAGCAGTTCTTC.

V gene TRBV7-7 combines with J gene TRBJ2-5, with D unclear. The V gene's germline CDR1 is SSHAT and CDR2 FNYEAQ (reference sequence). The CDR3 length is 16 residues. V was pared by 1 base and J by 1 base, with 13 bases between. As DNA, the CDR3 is TGTGCCAGCAGCTTAGGGCGTTGGGCAGGCCAAGAGACCCAGTACTTC. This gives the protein CASSLGRWAGQETQYF. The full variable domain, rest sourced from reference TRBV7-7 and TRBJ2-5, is GAGVSQSPRYKVTKRGQDVTLRCDPISSHATLYWYQQALGQGPEFLTYFNYEAQPDKSGLPSDRFSAERPEGSISTLTIQRTEQRDSAMYRCASSLGRWAGQETQYFGPGTRLLVL.

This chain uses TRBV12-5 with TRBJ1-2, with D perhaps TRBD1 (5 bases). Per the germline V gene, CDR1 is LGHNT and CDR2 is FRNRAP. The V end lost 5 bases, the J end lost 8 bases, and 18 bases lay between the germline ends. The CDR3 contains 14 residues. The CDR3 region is CASGPTDRREGYTF. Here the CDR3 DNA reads TGTGCTAGTGGTCCGACCGACAGACGAGAGGGCTACACCTTC.

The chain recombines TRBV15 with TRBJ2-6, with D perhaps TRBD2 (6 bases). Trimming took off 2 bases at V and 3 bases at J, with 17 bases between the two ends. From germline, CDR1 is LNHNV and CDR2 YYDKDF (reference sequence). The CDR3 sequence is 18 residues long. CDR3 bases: TGTGCCACCAGCAGATCCGGCCAGGTGGGGGGTGGGGCCAACGTCCTGACTTTC. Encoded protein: CATSRSGQVGGGANVLTF.

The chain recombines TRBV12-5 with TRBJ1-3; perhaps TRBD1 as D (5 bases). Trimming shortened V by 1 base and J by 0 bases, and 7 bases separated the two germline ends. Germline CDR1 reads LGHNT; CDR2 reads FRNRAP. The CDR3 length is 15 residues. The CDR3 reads CASGLGQYSGNTIYF. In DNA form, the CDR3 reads TGTGCTAGTGGTTTGGGACAGTACTCTGGAAACACCATATATTTT.

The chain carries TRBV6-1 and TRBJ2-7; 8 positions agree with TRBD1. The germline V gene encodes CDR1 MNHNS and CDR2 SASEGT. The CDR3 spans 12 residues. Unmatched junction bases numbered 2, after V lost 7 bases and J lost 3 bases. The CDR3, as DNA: TGTGCCAGCAACAGGGGGGACTACGAGCAGTACTTC. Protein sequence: CASNRGDYEQYF.

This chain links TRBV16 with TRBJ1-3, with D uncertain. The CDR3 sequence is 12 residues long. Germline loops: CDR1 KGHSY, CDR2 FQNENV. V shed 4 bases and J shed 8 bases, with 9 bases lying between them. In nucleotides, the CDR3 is TGTGCCAGCAGCCCTACCGGTGACACCATATATTTT. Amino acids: CASSPTGDTIYF.

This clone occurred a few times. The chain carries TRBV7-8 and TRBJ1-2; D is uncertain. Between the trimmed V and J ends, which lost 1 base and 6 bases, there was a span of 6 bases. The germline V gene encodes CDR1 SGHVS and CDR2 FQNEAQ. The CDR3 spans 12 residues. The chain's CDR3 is CASSLVPDGYTF. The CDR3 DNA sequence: TGTGCCAGCAGCTTAGTCCCAGATGGCTACACCTTC.

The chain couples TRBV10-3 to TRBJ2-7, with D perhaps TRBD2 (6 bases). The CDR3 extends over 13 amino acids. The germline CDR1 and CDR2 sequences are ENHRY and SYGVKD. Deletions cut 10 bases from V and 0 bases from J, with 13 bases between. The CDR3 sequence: CATGAGTSYEQYF. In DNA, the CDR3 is TGTGCCACCGGCGCGGGGACCTCCTACGAGCAGTACTTC.

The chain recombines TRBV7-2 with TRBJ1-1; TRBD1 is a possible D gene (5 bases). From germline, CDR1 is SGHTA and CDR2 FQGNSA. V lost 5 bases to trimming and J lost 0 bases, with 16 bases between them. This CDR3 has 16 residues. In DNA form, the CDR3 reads TGTGCCAGCAGCCCGGGACGGGGGAGGATGAACACTGAAGCTTTCTTT. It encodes CASSPGRGRMNTEAFF. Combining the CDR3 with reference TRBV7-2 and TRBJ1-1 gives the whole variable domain GAGVSQSPSNKVTEKGKDVELRCDPISGHTALYWYRQSLGQGLEFLIYFQGNSAPDKSGLPSDRFSAERTGGSVSTLTIQRTQQEDSAVYLCASSPGRGRMNTEAFFGQGTRLTVV.

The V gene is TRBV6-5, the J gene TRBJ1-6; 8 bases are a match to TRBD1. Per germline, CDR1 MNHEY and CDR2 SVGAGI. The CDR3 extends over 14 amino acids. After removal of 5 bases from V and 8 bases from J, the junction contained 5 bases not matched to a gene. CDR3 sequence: CASSNQGAYSPLHF. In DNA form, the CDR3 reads TGTGCCAGCAGTAATCAGGGGGCCTATTCACCCCTCCACTTT.

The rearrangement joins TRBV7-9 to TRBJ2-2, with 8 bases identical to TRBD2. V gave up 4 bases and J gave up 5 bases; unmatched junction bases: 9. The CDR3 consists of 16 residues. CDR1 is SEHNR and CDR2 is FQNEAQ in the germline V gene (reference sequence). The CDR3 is CASSSSTGLGTGELFF. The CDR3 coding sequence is TGTGCCAGCAGCTCAAGCACGGGACTAGGGACCGGGGAGCTGTTTTTT.

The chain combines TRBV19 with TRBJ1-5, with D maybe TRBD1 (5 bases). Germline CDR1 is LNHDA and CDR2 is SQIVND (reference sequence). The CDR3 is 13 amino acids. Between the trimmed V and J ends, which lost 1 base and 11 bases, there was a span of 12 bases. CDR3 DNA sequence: TGTGCCAGTAGTATAGTCTTGGGGGGAGCCCAGCATTTT. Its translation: CASSIVLGGAQHF.

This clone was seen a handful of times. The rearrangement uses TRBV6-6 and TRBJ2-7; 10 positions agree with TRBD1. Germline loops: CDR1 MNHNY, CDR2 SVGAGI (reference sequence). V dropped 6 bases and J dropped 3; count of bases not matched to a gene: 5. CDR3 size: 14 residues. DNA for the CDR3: TGTGCCAGCAGGCGGACAGGGGGAATCTACGAGCAGTACTTC. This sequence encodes CASRRTGGIYEQYF.

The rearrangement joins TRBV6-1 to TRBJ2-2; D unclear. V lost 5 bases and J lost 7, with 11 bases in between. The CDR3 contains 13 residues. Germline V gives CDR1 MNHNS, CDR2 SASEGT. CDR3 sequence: CASSLYFGGELFF. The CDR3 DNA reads TGTGCCAGCAGTCTATATTTCGGCGGGGAGCTGTTTTTT.

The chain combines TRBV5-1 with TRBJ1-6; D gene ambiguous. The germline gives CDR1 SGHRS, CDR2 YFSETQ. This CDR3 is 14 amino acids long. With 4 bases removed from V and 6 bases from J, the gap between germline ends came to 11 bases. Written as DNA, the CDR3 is TGCGCCAGCAGCCCAGAAGTATTTAATTCACCCCTCCACTTT. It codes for CASSPEVFNSPLHF.

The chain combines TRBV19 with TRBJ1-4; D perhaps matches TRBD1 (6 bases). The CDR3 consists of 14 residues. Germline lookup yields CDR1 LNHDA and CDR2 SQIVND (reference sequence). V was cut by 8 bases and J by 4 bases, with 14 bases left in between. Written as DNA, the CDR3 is TGTGCCAGTCGCCGGGACATTCTTAATGAAAAACTGTTTTTT. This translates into CASRRDILNEKLFF.

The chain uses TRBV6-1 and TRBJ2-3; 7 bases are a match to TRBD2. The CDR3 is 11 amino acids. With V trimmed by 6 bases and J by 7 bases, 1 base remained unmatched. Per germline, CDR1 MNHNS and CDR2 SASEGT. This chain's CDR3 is CASRSGNTQYF. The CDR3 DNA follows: TGTGCCAGCAGGAGCGGGAATACGCAGTATTTT.

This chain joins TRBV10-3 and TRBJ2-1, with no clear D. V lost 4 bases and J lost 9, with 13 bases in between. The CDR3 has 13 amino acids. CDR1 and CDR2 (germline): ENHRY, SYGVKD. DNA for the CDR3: TGTGCCATCAGTGGATTAAGTCCGGGTGAGCAGTTCTTC. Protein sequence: CAISGLSPGEQFF.